This T cell receptor (beta chain) was retrieved from a study of Ad26.COV2.S vaccination and SARS-CoV-2 variants. Study context: In the study, Ad26.COV2.S was injected intramuscularly once, or twice 56 days apart.

Germline V gene lookup returns CDR1 ENHRY and CDR2 SYGVKD. V was cut by 0 bases and J by 0 bases, with 12 bases left in between. This CDR3 is 17 amino acids long. A remark on this clone: The antigen is undetermined.

Stated treatment: roughly 19 received Ad26.COV2.S at low or high dose, single or two shots; 5 received placebo; per-sample allocation not given. All samples were drawn on day 63, counting from the first vaccine or placebo injection. Sequencing used immunoSEQ multiplex PCR; TCRdb keeps in-frame clones, though not all of them. Of approximately 450,000 clones in the sample, about 93% were seen once. Study-level results: People given the vaccine had a wider spike-specific TCR breadth than placebo recipients did. Assessments of TCR breadth and depth may have underestimated the total T cell responses.

The source of this sequence is a person between 18 and 65 years old who received the Ad26.COV2.S COVID-19 vaccine or a placebo. The chain links TRBV10-3 to TRBJ2-4; D unresolved. The sequencing used peripheral blood, collected in a trial of Ad26.COV2.S vaccine versus placebo. CDR3 sequence: CAISESWDLLAKNIQYF. The CDR3 DNA reads TGTGCCATCAGTGAGTCTTGGGATCTCCTAGCCAAAAACATTCAGTACTTC.